This T cell receptor beta chain was documented in a study of cytomegalovirus exposure and HLA in healthy donors. Turning to the study itself: The roughly 120 validation repertoires, a later analysis reported, used the same platform as the approximately 670 repertoires from the first cohort.

Repertoires were generated with immunoSEQ multiplex PCR, while TCRdb's copy carries only in-frame clones and drops some. The sample yields hundreds of thousands of clones, more than 75% seen once. This receptor was taken from a man between 18 and 35 years old in good health and CMV-seronegative. Sequenced: PBMCs.

DNA for the CDR3: TGCAGTGCTAGGGGGGGGATTGAAGCTTTCTTT. This encodes CSARGGIEAFF. V gene TRBV20-1 combines with J gene TRBJ1-1, with a tentative D call TRBD1 (5 bases). Between the trimmed V and J ends, which lost 3 bases and 7 bases, there was a span of 9 bases. The CDR3 length is 11 residues. From germline, CDR1 is DFQATT and CDR2 SNEGSKA (reference sequence).